A single sample gave rise to the 19 T cell receptor beta chains below, sequenced in a study of beta chain features in type 1 diabetes. What was sequenced were expressed TCRB transcripts, since all of the isolated RNA had been reverse transcribed. This table comes from immunoSEQ multiplex PCR, and its TCRdb copy is limited to in-frame clones, with some not included. In the table there are 900,000 or so clones, roughly 16% of which are singletons. The sample consisted of naive CD4+ T cells from blood. These receptors were obtained from a woman between 18 and 30 years old in good health.

This clone was counted a single time. CDR3 protein: CASSGSLDGELFF. CDR3 in DNA: TGTGCCAGTAGCGGGAGCCTCGACGGGGAGCTGTTTTTT. This sequence joins TRBV7-2 and TRBJ2-2, with TRBD2 matching 9 bases. Germline V gene data show CDR1 as SGHTA and CDR2 as FQGNSA. V dropped 9 bases and J dropped 7; count of bases not matched to a gene: 6. This CDR3 is built from 13 residues.

The chain has TRBV10-3 and TRBJ2-1, with 7 bases fitting TRBD2. The CDR3 sequence is 12 residues long. Germline values: CDR1 ENHRY, CDR2 SYGVKD. Germline trimming cut 0 bases from V and 10 bases from J; bases unmatched to any gene: 0. DNA for the CDR3: TGTGCCATCAGTGAGTCAGCGGGGGAGCAGTTCTTC. This sequence encodes CAISESAGEQFF.

This chain uses TRBV28 with TRBJ2-3, with D perhaps TRBD2 (6 bases). The length of the CDR3 is 15 residues. Germline V gives CDR1 MDHEN, CDR2 SYDVKM. V lost 5 bases and J 6 bases, leaving 18 bases between the germline ends. The DNA for the CDR3 is TGTGCCAGCAGTCCAGGCGGGATAGATCCGGATACGCAGTATTTT. This gives the protein CASSPGGIDPDTQYF.

The chain joins TRBV4-1 to TRBJ2-7; tentatively, D is TRBD1 or TRBD2 (5 bases each). Germline V CDR1 and CDR2: MGHRA, YSYEKL. Trimming cost V 0 bases and J 3 bases, with 9 bases left between them. The length of the CDR3 is 14 residues. The CDR3 nucleotides read TGCGCCAGCAGCCAAGATGGGACCCTCTACGAGCAGTACTTC. This gives the protein CASSQDGTLYEQYF.

This clone showed up just once. The rearrangement joins TRBV15 to TRBJ2-1; D possibly uses TRBD1 or TRBD2 (6 bases each). Trimming left V 5 bases short and J 8 bases short, with 13 bases between. Germline values: CDR1 LNHNV, CDR2 YYDKDF (reference sequence). This CDR3 comprises 13 residues. Written as DNA, the CDR3 is TGTGCCACCAGCCGGGGGCCAATTGATGAGCAGTTCTTC. Amino acid sequence: CATSRGPIDEQFF.

This clone has more than one count but fewer than ten. V usage is TRBV5-6 and J usage is TRBJ2-7; 12 bases map to TRBD1. The trim removed 5 bases at V and 3 bases at J, leaving 6 bases unmatched. Per the germline V gene, CDR1 is SGHDT and CDR2 is YYEEEE. There are 15 residues in the CDR3. CDR3 nucleotides: TGTGCCAGCAGGGGACAGGGGGCACATTTCTACGAGCAGTACTTC. Amino acids: CASRGQGAHFYEQYF.

This chain joins TRBV28 and TRBJ2-5, with D possibly TRBD2 on 6 matching bases. The CDR3 covers 11 residues. The germline V gene has CDR1 MDHEN and CDR2 SYDVKM. Deletions cut 11 bases from V and 5 bases from J, with 12 bases between. The CDR3 protein is CAGGVRETQYF. The CDR3 DNA is TGTGCCGGAGGGGTACGGGAGACCCAGTACTTC.

This clone was counted a few times. Here the CDR3 DNA reads TGTGCCAGTAGCCAACTACAGACAAAGGAGACCCAGTACTTC. Protein product: CASSQLQTKETQYF. V gene TRBV19 combines with J gene TRBJ2-5; D is uncertain. V dropped 6 bases and J dropped 5 bases, with 16 bases sitting between them. The CDR3 runs 14 residues. Germline CDR1 and CDR2: LNHDA and SQIVND (reference sequence). The full variable domain, completed using reference TRBV19 and TRBJ2-5, is DGGITQSPKYLFRKEGQNVTLSCEQNLNHDAMYWYRQDPGQGLRLIYYSQIVNDFQKGDIAEGYSVSREKKESFPLTVTSAQKNPTAFYLCASSQLQTKETQYFGPGTRLLVL.

This clone has a count of ten or more. The rearrangement uses TRBV10-3 and TRBJ2-2; possibly TRBD1 for D (6 bases). Germline lookup yields CDR1 ENHRY and CDR2 SYGVKD. V was trimmed by 6 bases and J by 4 bases, leaving 6 bases between them. CDR3 length equals 12 residues. This chain's CDR3 is CAIRDSTGELFF. DNA for the CDR3: TGTGCCATCAGGGACAGCACCGGGGAGCTGTTTTTT.

The chain couples TRBV15 to TRBJ2-7; maybe TRBD2 (5 bases). CDR3 length: 13 residues. Germline V CDR1 and CDR2: LNHNV, YYDKDF (reference sequence). Trimming stripped 0 bases from V and 6 bases from J, with 9 bases between. DNA of the CDR3: TGTGCCACCAGCAGAGACCCCACTAGCGAGCAGTACTTC. Amino acids: CATSRDPTSEQYF.

The J gene is TRBJ2-1, the V gene TRBV29-1, with D perhaps matching TRBD1 or TRBD2 (5 bases each). Germline assignment: CDR1 SQVTM and CDR2 ANQGSEA. This CDR3 spans 12 amino acids. Trimming took off 6 bases at V and 4 bases at J, with 10 bases between the two ends. The CDR3 spells CSVKGRYNEQFF. As DNA, the CDR3 is TGCAGCGTCAAGGGACGGTACAATGAGCAGTTCTTC.

Only a few counts were recorded for this clone. The J gene is TRBJ2-1, the V gene TRBV7-9, with 10 bases identical to TRBD1. Germline-derived CDR1 and CDR2 are SEHNR and FQNEAQ (reference sequence). V lost 3 bases, J lost 7 bases, and 9 bases stayed unmatched. The length of the CDR3 is 16 residues. The CDR3 DNA sequence: TGTGCCAGCAGCTTGGCCGGGACAGGGGTAGGGAATGAGCAGTTCTTC. It yields the protein CASSLAGTGVGNEQFF.

The CDR3: CASSLQGQGASSSNEQFF. DNA of the CDR3: TGCGCCAGCAGCTTGCAGGGCCAGGGAGCCTCCTCTAGCAATGAGCAGTTCTTC. The chain uses TRBV5-1 and TRBJ2-1, with D perhaps TRBD1 or TRBD2 (5 bases each). This CDR3 comprises 18 residues. Trimming left V 1 base short and J 6 bases short, with 23 bases between. Germline CDR1 reads SGHRS; CDR2 reads YFSETQ. The full variable domain, with the rest looked up from reference TRBV5-1 and TRBJ2-1, is KAGVTQTPRYLIKTRGQQVTLSCSPISGHRSVSWYQQTPGQGLQFLFEYFSETQRNKGNFPGRFSGRQFSNSRSEMNVSTLELGDSALYLCASSLQGQGASSSNEQFFGPGTRLTVL.

The V and J genes are TRBV7-6 and TRBJ1-2; 7 bases match TRBD1. V lost 5 bases, J lost 6 bases, and 6 bases stayed unmatched. CDR1 and CDR2 from the germline V gene are SGHVS and FNYEAQ. CDR3 length: 13 amino acids. CDR3 in amino acids: CASSRQGLDGYTF. The CDR3 bases are TGTGCCAGCAGCCGACAGGGACTGGATGGCTACACCTTC.

CDR3 region: CAISAGMGYEQYF. CDR3 bases: TGTGCCATCAGTGCAGGGATGGGCTACGAGCAGTACTTC. This chain connects TRBV10-3 to TRBJ2-7; D may be TRBD1 (5 bases). V lost 4 bases to trimming and J lost 3 bases, with 10 bases between them. This CDR3 comprises 13 residues. CDR1 and CDR2 from the germline V gene are ENHRY and SYGVKD.

A few counts support this clone. The V call is TRBV19, the J call TRBJ1-2; tentative D call: TRBD1 (6 bases). The CDR3 runs to 13 residues. V gave up 6 bases and J gave up 5 bases, with 13 bases separating them. Germline CDR1 is LNHDA and CDR2 is SQIVND (reference sequence). CDR3 sequence: CASSRGGQYGYTF. CDR3 bases: TGTGCCAGTAGCCGCGGAGGACAGTATGGCTACACCTTC.

This clone has just a few counts. V and J are TRBV19 and TRBJ1-2; D is ambiguous. CDR3 length equals 17 residues. Trimming stripped 8 bases from V and 3 bases from J, with 25 bases between. Germline CDR1 reads LNHDA; CDR2 reads SQIVND (reference sequence). CDR3 DNA: TGTGCCAGTTCCCGGTTTCTATGGCCAAGGTCGGACTATGGCTACACCTTC. It translates to CASSRFLWPRSDYGYTF.

The V and J genes are TRBV28 and TRBJ2-7; D gene ambiguous. The V end lost 3 bases, the J end lost 9 bases, and 18 bases lay between the germline ends. Germline V gene sequence: CDR1 MDHEN, CDR2 SYDVKM. The CDR3 loop spans 14 amino acids. Written as DNA, the CDR3 is TGTGCCAGCAGTTTCAGGTCACTACTACGAGGGCAGTACTTC. Encoded protein: CASSFRSLLRGQYF.

There are a few counts of this clone. The chain has TRBV28 and TRBJ2-1; TRBD2 aligns across 10 bases. The CDR3 contains 13 residues. After removal of 2 bases from V and 13 bases from J, the junction contained 5 bases not matched to a gene. Germline-derived CDR1 and CDR2 are MDHEN and SYDVKM. The CDR3 sequence: CASSLPSGSIQFF. Written as DNA, the CDR3 is TGTGCCAGCAGTTTACCTAGCGGGAGTATTCAGTTCTTC.